The clone carrying this T cell receptor beta chain was counted between two and nine times. Every participating donor contributed 8.5 to 10 milliliters of peripheral blood through a draw. This entry belongs to a study of blood T cells in healthy people across ages. Primed by a sample-barcoded 5' primer and a J-beta primer mix, a second PCR proceeded for 7 to 11 cycles. TCRdb passed the 5' RACE reads through MiXCR, listing each CDR3 protein once. The sample includes more than 900,000 distinct CDR3 sequences, almost 30% of them seen just once. The same data also contributed to another study, on T cells of mothers and their children. From that paper: Overlap in related mother-child pairs always slightly exceeded unrelated pairs, never significantly.

This TCR was sampled from a woman aged 40-49 years in good health. Sequenced: blood.

The CDR3 protein is CASSPIAGSSYNEQFF. For the CDR3, the DNA is TGTGCCAGCAGTCCTATAGCGGGGAGCTCCTACAATGAGCAGTTCTTC. The gene calls are TRBV28 and TRBJ2-1, with TRBD2 matching 8 bases. The V gene end was trimmed by 5 bases and the J gene end by 0 bases; junction bases not matched to a gene: 6. CDR3 length: 16 amino acids. CDR1 and CDR2 from the germline V gene are MDHEN and SYDVKM.